This T cell receptor (beta chain) was obtained from a study of read filtering for tumor transcriptome and immune sequencing. Looking at the study overall: Mean patient age was roughly 70 years, range about 47 to 90; 17 to 20 male, some 15 female. RNA-seq yielded only about 75 to 1,400 TCR reads, IR-seq about 4 to 10.27 million.

This clonotype was detected many times. The antigen remains unidentified. Study-wide points: RNA-seq captured clonotypes less deeply and reliably than IR-seq.

Every patient had bone marrow sampled while the disease was active. This library used approximately 390 ng RNA and molecular barcoded adaptors spanning alpha/delta and beta/gamma chains. TCRdb redid the calling of the reads with MiXCR, one entry per CDR3 protein. The table has about 46,000 distinct CDR3 sequences, around 19% seen once. The clonotype was recovered from a donor at least 40 years old with multiple myeloma. Sequencing used a population of CD138-negative cells sorted from bone marrow.

CDR3 nucleotides: TGCGCCAGCAGTCAAGGGAGGGATGACGAGCAGTACTTC. It is translated as CASSQGRDDEQYF. The V call is TRBV23-1, the J call TRBJ2-7, with 7 bases identical to TRBD2. TRBV23-1 is labeled an ORF, and its function is uncertain. The junction had 3 bases not matched to a gene; V was cut back by 2 bases and J by 5 bases. The CDR3 loop spans 13 amino acids.